What follows are 10 T cell receptor beta chains derived from one specimen sequenced in a study of technical replicates of blood from several donors. Clones were read by immunoSEQ multiplex PCR, and TCRdb kept only the in-frame ones, dropping some. The table lists around 100,000 clones, about 95% of them singletons. The sequenced material came from T cells isolated from PBMCs. These receptors came from a human donor in good health.

The rearrangement links TRBV5-4 to TRBJ2-3; D possibly corresponds to TRBD2 (5 bases). Germline-derived CDR1 and CDR2 are SGHNT and YYREEE (reference sequence). There are 14 residues in the CDR3. The V and J ends lost 4 bases and 5 bases respectively, with 14 bases between them. CDR3 amino acids: CASSLAYTRDTQYF. In DNA, the CDR3 is TGTGCCAGCAGCCTAGCTTACACAAGAGATACGCAGTATTTT.

The V and J genes are TRBV2 and TRBJ2-7, with 7 bases lining up with TRBD1. CDR1 and CDR2 (germline): SNHLY, FYNNEI. V shed 9 bases and J 5 bases; nucleotides not matched to a gene: 1. This CDR3 spans 10 amino acids. This CDR3 reads CARGGNEQYF. The CDR3 DNA sequence: TGTGCCAGAGGGGGCAACGAGCAGTACTTC.

This chain joins TRBV13 and TRBJ2-1, with D perhaps matching TRBD1 (6 bases). CDR1 is PRHDT and CDR2 is FYEKMQ in the germline V gene (reference sequence). This CDR3 is built from 15 residues. Trimming took 5 bases from V and 3 from J, leaving 14 bases between them. CDR3 in DNA: TGTGCCAGCAGCCCTCGGGACACCTACTACAATGAGCAGTTCTTC. It encodes CASSPRDTYYNEQFF.

The chain recombines TRBV4-3 with TRBJ2-5; maybe TRBD1 (7 bases). Between the trimmed V and J ends, which lost 2 bases and 4 bases, there was a span of 20 bases. CDR1 is LGHNA and CDR2 is YSLEER in the germline V gene. This CDR3 contains 17 residues. The DNA of the CDR3 is TGCGCCAGCAGCCAATTGGGAGACATTCAGGGGGGAGAGACCCAGTACTTC. This gives the protein CASSQLGDIQGGETQYF.

The chain carries TRBV27 and TRBJ2-1; 9 bases match TRBD2. Germline V gene sequence: CDR1 MNHEY, CDR2 SMNVEV (reference sequence). The CDR3 consists of 16 residues. Trimming cost V 0 bases and J 2 bases; bases outside gene matches: 2. Here the CDR3 DNA reads TGTGCCAGCAGTTTATCACCTAGCGGGACCTACAATGAGCAGTTCTTC. Its protein is CASSLSPSGTYNEQFF.

This clone came up once. CDR3 amino acids: CASSSPGGAGNEQFF. Written as DNA, the CDR3 is TGTGCCAGCAGCTCCCCGGGGGGGGCAGGCAATGAGCAGTTCTTC. The chain uses TRBV11-3 and TRBJ2-1; 8 bases align to TRBD2. J gave up 6 bases and V 4 bases, and 8 bases lay outside the gene matches. The CDR3 runs to 15 residues. Germline values: CDR1 SGHNT, CDR2 YENEEA.

V usage is TRBV19 and J usage is TRBJ1-1; TRBD1 is a possible D gene (5 bases). V dropped 6 bases and J dropped 0 bases, with 20 bases sitting between them. Germline V lookup: CDR1 LNHDA, CDR2 SQIVND (reference sequence). The CDR3 has 17 amino acids. The CDR3: CASSLRQLQWVNTEAFF. As DNA, the CDR3 is TGTGCCAGTAGCCTCCGACAGCTGCAGTGGGTGAACACTGAAGCTTTCTTT. Full variable domain (outside the CDR3, taken from reference TRBV19 and TRBJ1-1): DGGITQSPKYLFRKEGQNVTLSCEQNLNHDAMYWYRQDPGQGLRLIYYSQIVNDFQKGDIAEGYSVSREKKESFPLTVTSAQKNPTAFYLCASSLRQLQWVNTEAFFGQGTRLTVV.

The V gene is TRBV18, the J gene TRBJ2-2, with 13 bases aligning to TRBD2. CDR1 is KGHSH, CDR2 LQKENI, per germline. The CDR3 consists of 17 residues. V lost 1 base, J lost 3 bases, and 2 bases stayed unmatched. CDR3 region: CASSPRTSGSYTGELFF. The CDR3, as DNA: TGTGCCAGCTCACCACGGACTAGCGGGAGCTACACCGGGGAGCTGTTTTTT.

V is TRBV29-1 and J is TRBJ2-7, with 7 nucleotides matching TRBD2. Germline CDR1 SQVTM, CDR2 ANQGSEA. This CDR3 region has 16 residues. V was clipped by 0 bases and J by 4 bases; unmatched bases: 12. The CDR3 sequence: CSVEDLTGRGEYEQYF. The CDR3 DNA sequence: TGCAGCGTTGAAGATCTTACGGGCCGGGGGGAGTACGAGCAGTACTTC.

A note on this clone: Other DNA sequences from this sample encode an identical CDR3 as well. The chain carries TRBV19 and TRBJ1-5, with TRBD1 identical over 8 bases. J lost 6 bases, V lost 2 bases, and 3 bases had no gene match. The germline V gene encodes CDR1 LNHDA and CDR2 SQIVND (reference sequence). The CDR3 consists of 14 residues. CDR3 bases: TGTGCCAGTAGTATACAGGGGGCAGGTCAGCCCCAGCATTTT. It encodes CASSIQGAGQPQHF. The whole variable domain, remainder taken from reference TRBV19 and TRBJ1-5, is DGGITQSPKYLFRKEGQNVTLSCEQNLNHDAMYWYRQDPGQGLRLIYYSQIVNDFQKGDIAEGYSVSREKKESFPLTVTSAQKNPTAFYLCASSIQGAGQPQHFGDGTRLSIL.